A few counts support the clone carrying this TCR beta chain. The data were obtained in a study of blood T cell repertoires in COVID-19. The overall study: Sites in the United States, Italy and Spain provided acute and convalescent COVID-19 samples.

Original data processing: Quantification of nucleated cells was approximated via reference gene primer amplification. Profiled with immunoSEQ multiplex PCR; TCRdb holds only in-frame clones, not every one. That table furnishes V, J and clone size, whereas the DNA furnished D and trimming. The sample contains about 170,000 clones, under 90% of which appear only once. The sequencing sample was made of peripheral blood. The sequence derives from a woman aged 80 or over with active or convalescent COVID-19.

The CDR3 is CASSLMGGDTEAFF. CDR3 bases: TGTGCCAGCAGCTTAATGGGGGGAGACACTGAAGCTTTCTTT. The chain couples TRBV7-3 to TRBJ1-1; tentative D call: TRBD1 (5 bases). Germline V lookup: CDR1 SGHTA, CDR2 FQGTGA. This CDR3 is built from 14 residues. Deletions cut 1 base from V and 3 bases from J, with 9 bases between.